This T cell receptor (beta chain) was found in a study of Ad26.COV2.S vaccination and SARS-CoV-2 variants. Produced via immunoSEQ multiplex PCR; TCRdb's table is partial and in-frame only. The sample yields a few hundred thousand clones, roughly 91% seen once. The sample's treatment: some 20 received Ad26.COV2.S at low or high dose, single or two shots; roughly five received placebo; per-sample allocation not given. The investigators took samples on day 63 after the first vaccine or placebo injection. Sample: peripheral blood, taken in a trial of Ad26.COV2.S vaccine versus placebo. The TCR was taken from a person between 18 and 65 years old who received the Ad26.COV2.S COVID-19 vaccine or a placebo.

Here the CDR3 reads CASSPLTGANYGYTF. CDR3 sequence (DNA): TGTGCCAGCAGTCCACTGACAGGAGCTAACTATGGCTACACCTTC. The J gene is TRBJ1-2, the V gene TRBV28, with a possible D match to TRBD1 (6 bases). Germline-derived CDR1 and CDR2 are MDHEN and SYDVKM. Trimming removed 5 bases at V and 0 bases at J, with 13 bases between. The CDR3 consists of 15 residues.